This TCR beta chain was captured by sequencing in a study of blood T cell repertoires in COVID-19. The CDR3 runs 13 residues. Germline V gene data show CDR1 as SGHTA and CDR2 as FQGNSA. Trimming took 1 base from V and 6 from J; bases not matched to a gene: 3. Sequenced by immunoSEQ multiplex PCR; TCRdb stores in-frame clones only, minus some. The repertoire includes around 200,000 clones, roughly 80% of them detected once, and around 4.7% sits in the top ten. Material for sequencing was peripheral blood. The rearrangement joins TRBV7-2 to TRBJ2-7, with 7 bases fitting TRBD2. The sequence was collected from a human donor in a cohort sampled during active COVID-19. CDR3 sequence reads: CASSLGGRVEQYF. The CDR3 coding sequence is TGTGCCAGCAGCTTAGGCGGGAGAGTCGAGCAGTACTTC.